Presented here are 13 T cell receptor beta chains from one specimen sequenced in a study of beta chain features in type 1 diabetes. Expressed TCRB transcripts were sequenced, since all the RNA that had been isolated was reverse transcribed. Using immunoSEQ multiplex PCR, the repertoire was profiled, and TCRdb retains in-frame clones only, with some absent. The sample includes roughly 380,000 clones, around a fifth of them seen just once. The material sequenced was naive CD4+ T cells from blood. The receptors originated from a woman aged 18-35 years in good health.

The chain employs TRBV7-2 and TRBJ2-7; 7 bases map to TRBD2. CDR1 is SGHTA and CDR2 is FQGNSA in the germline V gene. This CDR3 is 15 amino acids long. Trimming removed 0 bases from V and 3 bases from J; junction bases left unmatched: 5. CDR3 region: CASSLASREGYEQYF. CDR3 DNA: TGTGCCAGCAGCTTAGCGTCCAGGGAGGGCTACGAGCAGTACTTC.

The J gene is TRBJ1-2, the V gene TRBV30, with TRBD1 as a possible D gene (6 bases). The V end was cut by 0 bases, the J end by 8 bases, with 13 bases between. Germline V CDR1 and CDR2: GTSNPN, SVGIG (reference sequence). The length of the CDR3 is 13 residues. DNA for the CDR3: TGTGCCTGGAGTGTAAACAGGGTCGGAGGCTACACCTTC. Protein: CAWSVNRVGGYTF. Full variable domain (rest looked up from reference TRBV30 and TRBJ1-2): SQTIHQWPATLVQPVGSPLSLECTVEGTSNPNLYWYRQAAGRGLQLLFYSVGIGQISSEVPQNLSASRPQDRQFILSSKKLLLSDSGFYLCAWSVNRVGGYTFGSGTRLTVV.

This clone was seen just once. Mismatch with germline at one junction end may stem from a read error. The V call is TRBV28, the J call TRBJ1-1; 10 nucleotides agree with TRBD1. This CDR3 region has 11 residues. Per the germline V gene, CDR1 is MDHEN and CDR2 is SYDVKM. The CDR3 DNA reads TGTGCCAGCAGTGTGGACAGGGGGGGACAGTTT. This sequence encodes CASSVDRGGQF.

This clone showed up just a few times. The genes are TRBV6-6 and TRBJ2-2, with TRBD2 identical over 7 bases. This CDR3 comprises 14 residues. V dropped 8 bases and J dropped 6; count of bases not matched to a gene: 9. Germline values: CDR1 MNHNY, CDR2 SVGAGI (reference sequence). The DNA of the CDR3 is TGTGCCAGCGCCGGGCGGGAGCAGGCCGGGGAGCTGTTTTTT. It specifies CASAGREQAGELFF.

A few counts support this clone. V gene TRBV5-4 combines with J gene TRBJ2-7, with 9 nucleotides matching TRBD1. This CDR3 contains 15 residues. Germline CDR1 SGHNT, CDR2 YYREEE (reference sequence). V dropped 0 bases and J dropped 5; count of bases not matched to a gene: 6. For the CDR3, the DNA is TGTGCCAGCAGCTTGGACCGGGACAGGGCTAACGAGCAGTACTTC. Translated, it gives CASSLDRDRANEQYF.

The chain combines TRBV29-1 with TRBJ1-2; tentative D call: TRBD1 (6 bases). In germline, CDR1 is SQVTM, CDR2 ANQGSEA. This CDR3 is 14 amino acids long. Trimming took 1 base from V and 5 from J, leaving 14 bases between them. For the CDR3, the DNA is TGCAGCGTTGAAGGGGGGCAGGGAGAGTATGGCTACACCTTC. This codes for CSVEGGQGEYGYTF.

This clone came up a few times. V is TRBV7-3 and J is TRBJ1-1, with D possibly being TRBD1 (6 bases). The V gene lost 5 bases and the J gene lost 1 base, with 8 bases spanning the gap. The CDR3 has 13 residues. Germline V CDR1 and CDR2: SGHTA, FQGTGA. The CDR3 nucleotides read TGTGCCAGCAGCCAACAGGGGAACACTGAAGCTTTCTTT. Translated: CASSQQGNTEAFF. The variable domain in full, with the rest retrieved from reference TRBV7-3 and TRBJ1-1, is GAGVSQTPSNKVTEKGKYVELRCDPISGHTALYWYRQSLGQGPEFLIYFQGTGAADDSGLPNDRFFAVRPEGSVSTLKIQRTERGDSAVYLCASSQQGNTEAFFGQGTRLTVV.

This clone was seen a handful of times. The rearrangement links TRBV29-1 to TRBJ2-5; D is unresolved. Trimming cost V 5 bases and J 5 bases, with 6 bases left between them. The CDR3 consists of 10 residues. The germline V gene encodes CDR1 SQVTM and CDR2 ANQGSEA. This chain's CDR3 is CSVSIETQYF. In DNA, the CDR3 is TGCAGCGTTTCAATTGAGACCCAGTACTTC.

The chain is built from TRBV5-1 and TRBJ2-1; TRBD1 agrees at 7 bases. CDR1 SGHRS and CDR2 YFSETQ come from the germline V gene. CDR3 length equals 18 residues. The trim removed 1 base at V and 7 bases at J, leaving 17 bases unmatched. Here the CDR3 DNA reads TGCGCCAGCAGCTTGCAACTTAAGGGACAGTTAGGTGTAAATGAGCAGTTCTTC. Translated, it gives CASSLQLKGQLGVNEQFF. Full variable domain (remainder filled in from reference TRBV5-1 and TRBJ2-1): KAGVTQTPRYLIKTRGQQVTLSCSPISGHRSVSWYQQTPGQGLQFLFEYFSETQRNKGNFPGRFSGRQFSNSRSEMNVSTLELGDSALYLCASSLQLKGQLGVNEQFFGPGTRLTVL.

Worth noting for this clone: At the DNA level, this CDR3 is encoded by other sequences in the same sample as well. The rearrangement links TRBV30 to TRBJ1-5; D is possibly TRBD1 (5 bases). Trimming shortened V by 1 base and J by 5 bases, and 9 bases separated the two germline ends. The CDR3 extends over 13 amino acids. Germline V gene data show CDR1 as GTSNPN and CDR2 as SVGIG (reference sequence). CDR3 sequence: CAWSAGLDQPQHF. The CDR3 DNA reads TGTGCCTGGAGTGCAGGGCTTGATCAGCCCCAGCATTTT.

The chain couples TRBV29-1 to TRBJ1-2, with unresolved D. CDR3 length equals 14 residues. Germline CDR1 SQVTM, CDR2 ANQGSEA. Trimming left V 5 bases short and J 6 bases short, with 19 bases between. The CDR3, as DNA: TGCAGCGTTAAATACTCCGCGGGGAATGATGGCTACACCTTC. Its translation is CSVKYSAGNDGYTF. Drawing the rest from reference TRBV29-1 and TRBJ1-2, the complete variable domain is SAVISQKPSRDICQRGTSLTIQCQVDSQVTMMFWYRQQPGQSLTLIATANQGSEATYESGFVIDKFPISRPNLTFSTLTVSNMSPEDSSIYLCSVKYSAGNDGYTFGSGTRLTVV.

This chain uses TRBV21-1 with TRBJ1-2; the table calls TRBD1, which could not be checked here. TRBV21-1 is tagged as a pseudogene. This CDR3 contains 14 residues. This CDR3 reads CASSKEDRDYGYTF. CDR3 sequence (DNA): TGTGCCAGCAGCAAAGAGGACAGGGACTATGGCTACACCTTC.

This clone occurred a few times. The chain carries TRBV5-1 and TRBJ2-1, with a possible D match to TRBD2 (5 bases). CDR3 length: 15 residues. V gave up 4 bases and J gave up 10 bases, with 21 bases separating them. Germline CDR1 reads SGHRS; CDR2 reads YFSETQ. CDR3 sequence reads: CASSEGTLGVGEQFF. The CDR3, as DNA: TGCGCCAGCAGCGAGGGAACCCTCGGCGTTGGGGAGCAGTTCTTC.